Listed below are T cell receptor beta chains from one sample, sequenced in a study of human T cells and chemical hapten exposure. Each CDR3 protein is one row after TCRdb ran MiXCR on the RACE reads. The table has 110,000 to 150,000 distinct CDR3 sequences, around 11% seen once. The input for sequencing was whole blood, taken in connection with sensitization to the hapten diphenylcyclopropenone (DPC). The receptors come from a woman aged 50 to 65 with alopecia areata. Some clones in this sample may be carry-over from other donors' samples. Each CDR3 is given with its conserved first and last residue. The D gene is left open where the match is weak. For some rows the clone size is stated as once, few or many, or as a class when expanded; others skip it.

clone_size: many
j_call: TRBJ2-7
v_call: TRBV27
d_call: .
cdr3_nt: TGTGCCAGCAGGGGAAGGGGCCGCGGGGGCCACGAGCAGTACTTC
cdr3_aa: CASRGRGRGGHEQYF

clone_size: .
j_call: TRBJ2-5
v_call: TRBV7-2
d_call: .
cdr3_nt: TGTGCCAGCAGCTTGCGCTACCAAGAGACCCAGTACTTC
cdr3_aa: CASSLRYQETQYF

clone_size: few
j_call: TRBJ1-1
v_call: TRBV18
d_call: .
cdr3_nt: TGTGCCAGCTCACCACTCGGTGGCGGAATGGGGACTGAAGCTTTCTTT
cdr3_aa: CASSPLGGGMGTEAFF

clone_size: few
j_call: TRBJ1-4
v_call: TRBV9
d_call: .
cdr3_nt: TGTGCCAGCAGCGTGGACTCAACTAATGAAAAACTGTTTTTT
cdr3_aa: CASSVDSTNEKLFF

clone_size: few
j_call: TRBJ2-1
v_call: TRBV7-9
d_call: TRBD2
cdr3_nt: TGTGCCAGCAGCCGCCTAGGCGGGGGAGATGAGCAGTTCTTC
cdr3_aa: CASSRLGGGDEQFF

clone_size: many
j_call: TRBJ2-3
v_call: TRBV7-6
d_call: .
cdr3_nt: TGTGCCAGCAGCCCCGCGCCCGGGACACCCACAGATACGCAGTATTTT
cdr3_aa: CASSPAPGTPTDTQYF

clone_size: few
j_call: TRBJ1-2
v_call: TRBV12-2
d_call: .
cdr3_nt: TGTGCAAGTCGCCCGCCCCCTCCATATGGCTACACCTTC
cdr3_aa: CASRPPPPYGYTF

clone_size: .
j_call: TRBJ2-7
v_call: TRBV27
d_call: TRBD2
cdr3_nt: TGTGCCAGCAGTCCGCTCGGGACTAGCGGGTACGAGCAGTACTTC
cdr3_aa: CASSPLGTSGYEQYF

clone_size: many
j_call: TRBJ1-1
v_call: TRBV29-1
d_call: .
cdr3_nt: TGCAGCACTGTGAGCCTGACGGGGAACACTGAAGCTTTCTTT
cdr3_aa: CSTVSLTGNTEAFF

clone_size: few
j_call: TRBJ1-3
v_call: TRBV29-1
d_call: .
cdr3_nt: TGCAGCGCTGAAGTCTCTGGAAACACCATATATTTT
cdr3_aa: CSAEVSGNTIYF

clone_size: many
j_call: TRBJ2-4
v_call: TRBV30
d_call: TRBD2
cdr3_nt: TGTGCCTGGACCCCCGGACTAGCGGGAGCCTTTGACATTCAGTACTTC
cdr3_aa: CAWTPGLAGAFDIQYF

clone_size: many
j_call: TRBJ2-3
v_call: TRBV12-3/TRBV12-4
d_call: TRBD2
cdr3_nt: TGTGCCAGCAGTTCTGGGACTAGCAGCTCACAGACTACGCAGTATTTT
cdr3_aa: CASSSGTSSSQTTQYF

clone_size: many
j_call: TRBJ1-6
v_call: TRBV12-3/TRBV12-4
d_call: TRBD1
cdr3_nt: TGTGCCAGCAGGGCGGACAGGGTCTATAATTCACCCCTCCACTTT
cdr3_aa: CASRADRVYNSPLHF

clone_size: few
j_call: TRBJ2-7
v_call: TRBV3-1
d_call: .
cdr3_nt: TGTGCCAGCAGGCCGGCCAGGGGACACTACGAGCAGTACTTC
cdr3_aa: CASRPARGHYEQYF

clone_size: many
j_call: TRBJ2-7
v_call: TRBV2
d_call: TRBD1
cdr3_nt: TGTGCCAGCAGAGACGACAGGGGCCCAATCTCCTACGAGCAGTACTTC
cdr3_aa: CASRDDRGPISYEQYF

clone_size: many
j_call: TRBJ2-3
v_call: TRBV5-1
d_call: TRBD1
cdr3_nt: TGCGCCAGCAGTGTACAGGGGGCGCGGACAGATACGCAGTATTTT
cdr3_aa: CASSVQGARTDTQYF

clone_size: many
j_call: TRBJ2-1
v_call: TRBV28
d_call: TRBD2
cdr3_nt: TGTGCCAGCAGTTTACCTCGAGGCGGGAGCTCCTACAATGAGCAGTTCTTC
cdr3_aa: CASSLPRGGSSYNEQFF

clone_size: .
j_call: TRBJ1-4
v_call: TRBV2
d_call: .
cdr3_nt: TGTGCCAGCAGTGGACCGACAACAACTAATGAAAAACTGTTTTTT
cdr3_aa: CASSGPTTTNEKLFF

clone_size: many
j_call: TRBJ1-1
v_call: TRBV5-5
d_call: .
cdr3_nt: TGTGCCAGCAGCCCCATGCAGACGGTGAACACTGAAGCTTTCTTT
cdr3_aa: CASSPMQTVNTEAFF

clone_size: few
j_call: TRBJ1-2
v_call: TRBV12-3/TRBV12-4
d_call: .
cdr3_nt: TGTGCCAGCAGCCCTACCCCGCGGTATGGCTACACCTTC
cdr3_aa: CASSPTPRYGYTF

clone_size: many
j_call: TRBJ1-2
v_call: TRBV6-5
d_call: .
cdr3_nt: TGTGCCAGCAAACCCTCCGGGTCCACTAACTATGGCTACACCTTC
cdr3_aa: CASKPSGSTNYGYTF

clone_size: .
j_call: TRBJ2-3
v_call: TRBV12-3/TRBV12-4
d_call: .
cdr3_nt: TGTGCCAGCAGACCCCGACAGTACATAGATACGCAGTATTTT
cdr3_aa: CASRPRQYIDTQYF

clone_size: .
j_call: TRBJ2-1
v_call: TRBV9
d_call: TRBD2
cdr3_nt: TGTGCCAGCAGCGTAGGCCCACTAGCGGGAGGGCGCAATGAGCAGTTCTTC
cdr3_aa: CASSVGPLAGGRNEQFF

clone_size: .
j_call: TRBJ2-6
v_call: TRBV7-9
d_call: .
cdr3_nt: TGTGCCAGCAGCCTGCCCCCAACGGAAGTCCTGACTTTC
cdr3_aa: CASSLPPTEVLTF

clone_size: .
j_call: TRBJ2-4
v_call: TRBV18
d_call: TRBD1
cdr3_nt: TGTGCCAGCTCACCAGAGAGACAGGGTAGTACCAAAAACATTCAGTACTTC
cdr3_aa: CASSPERQGSTKNIQYF